These 31 T cell receptor beta chains were sequenced from one sample in a study of cytomegalovirus exposure and HLA in healthy donors. The PCR contained 60 Vbeta and 13 Jbeta primers. The method was immunoSEQ multiplex PCR; TCRdb's version includes in-frame clones alone and lacks a portion of them. The table lists 100,000 to 150,000 clones, about 80% of them singletons. Sequenced material: PBMCs. All receptors derive from a man between 18 and 29 years old in good health and CMV-seronegative.

This clone has a handful of counts. The rearrangement joins TRBV9 to TRBJ2-3, with D maybe TRBD1 (5 bases). The germline V and J ends were trimmed by 3 bases and 2 bases, with 13 bases remaining between them. CDR1 SGDLS and CDR2 YYNGEE come from the germline V gene. CDR3 size: 15 residues. CDR3 DNA: TGTGCCAGCAGCGCGGTACCAGGGTCCACAGATACGCAGTATTTT. It is translated as CASSAVPGSTDTQYF.

V is TRBV6-1 and J is TRBJ2-7, with a tentative D call TRBD1 (5 bases). The germline CDR1 and CDR2 sequences are MNHNS and SASEGT. This CDR3 has 12 amino acids. V gave up 5 bases and J gave up 3 bases, with 8 bases separating them. The CDR3 coding sequence is TGTGCCAGCAGTTTTGACAGCTACGAGCAGTACTTC. It yields the protein CASSFDSYEQYF.

J is TRBJ2-5 and V is TRBV28; 8 bases align to TRBD2. Germline CDR1 is MDHEN and CDR2 is SYDVKM. The CDR3 is made up of 17 amino acids. J lost 5 bases, V lost 6 bases, and 17 bases had no gene match. CDR3 in amino acids: CASSGELGTRSGETQYF. As DNA, the CDR3 is TGTGCCAGCAGCGGCGAGTTGGGGACTAGAAGTGGGGAGACCCAGTACTTC. Full variable domain (remainder filled in from reference TRBV28 and TRBJ2-5): DVKVTQSSRYLVKRTGEKVFLECVQDMDHENMFWYRQDPGLGLRLIYFSYDVKMKEKGDIPEGYSVSREKKERFSLILESASTNQTSMYLCASSGELGTRSGETQYFGPGTRLLVL.

The J gene is TRBJ2-7, the V gene TRBV4-1, with a possible D match to TRBD2 (5 bases). The CDR3 extends over 10 amino acids. The germline V gene has CDR1 MGHRA and CDR2 YSYEKL. The CDR3 is CASSEPRGLV. The CDR3 DNA reads TGCGCCAGCAGCGAACCCCGAGGACTTGTA.

This clone appeared a single time. The V gene is TRBV5-6, the J gene TRBJ2-7; D perhaps matches TRBD1 (6 bases). This CDR3 is 13 amino acids long. The V gene's germline CDR1 is SGHDT and CDR2 YYEEEE. The ends were cut back, 4 bases at V and 9 bases at J, with 17 bases in the middle. The CDR3 spells CASSTGTTPTQYF. The DNA for the CDR3 is TGTGCCAGCAGCACCGGGACAACCCCGACGCAGTACTTC.

CDR3 bases: TGTGCCAGCAGTTACGCCCGGGACAGGGTTCCTGGCTACACCTTC. It specifies CASSYARDRVPGYTF. The chain recombines TRBV6-5 with TRBJ1-2; TRBD1 matches 9 bases. The CDR3 is 15 amino acids. CDR1 and CDR2 (germline): MNHEY, SVGAGI. V shed 2 bases, J shed 7 bases, and the junction held 8 bases outside the gene matches.

This clone has more than one count but fewer than ten. This chain uses TRBV6-4 with TRBJ2-2; TRBD2 might be the D (6 bases). Germline V gives CDR1 MRHNA, CDR2 SNTAGT. There are 15 residues in the CDR3. The V end lost 8 bases, the J end lost 3 bases, and 16 bases lay between the germline ends. The CDR3 sequence is CASAPRRGDTGELFF. The CDR3 nucleotides are TGTGCCAGCGCCCCCAGGCGGGGTGACACCGGGGAGCTGTTTTTT.

The rearrangement uses TRBV15 and TRBJ2-5; 9 bases are a match to TRBD1. The junction had 5 bases not matched to a gene; V was cut back by 2 bases and J by 4 bases. Germline loops: CDR1 LNHNV, CDR2 YYDKDF (reference sequence). CDR3 length equals 15 residues. The CDR3 here is CATSRPTGGRETQYF. For the CDR3, the DNA is TGTGCCACCAGCAGACCCACAGGGGGCCGAGAGACCCAGTACTTC.

The rearrangement joins TRBV9 to TRBJ2-5, with TRBD1 identical over 9 bases. J lost 4 bases, V lost 0 bases, and 1 base had no gene match. CDR3 size: 14 residues. Germline V gives CDR1 SGDLS, CDR2 YYNGEE. CDR3 in amino acids: CASSVEGQGETQYF. As DNA, the CDR3 is TGTGCCAGCAGCGTAGAGGGACAGGGAGAGACCCAGTACTTC.

V is TRBV10-3 and J is TRBJ1-1; D may be TRBD1 (5 bases). The CDR3 totals 14 residues. V shed 9 bases and J shed 2 bases, with 16 bases lying between them. Germline CDR1 and CDR2: ENHRY and SYGVKD. CDR3 DNA sequence: TGTGCCATTGATTTTGATGGACATAACACTGAAGCTTTCTTT. Translation gives CAIDFDGHNTEAFF.

The count of this clone is one. V gene TRBV10-3 combines with J gene TRBJ1-3, with 12 bases matching TRBD1. The CDR3 length is 15 residues. Germline CDR1 reads ENHRY; CDR2 reads SYGVKD. J gave up 8 bases and V 1 base, and 3 bases lay outside the gene matches. CDR3 in amino acids: CAISELGQGADTIYF. CDR3 nucleotides: TGTGCCATCAGTGAGTTGGGACAGGGGGCAGACACCATATATTTT.

The genes are TRBV4-1 and TRBJ2-3; 11 bases fit TRBD1. Germline V gene data show CDR1 as MGHRA and CDR2 as YSYEKL. The CDR3 is 16 residues long. Germline trimming cut 5 bases from V and 6 bases from J; bases unmatched to any gene: 10. CDR3 sequence (DNA): TGCGCCAGCAGCGCCCTGGGACAGGGGGTACTTGATACGCAGTATTTT. Translation: CASSALGQGVLDTQYF.

In its sample, this clone was seen once. This chain joins TRBV11-2 and TRBJ1-2, with D possibly being TRBD1 (6 bases). CDR3 length: 13 residues. CDR1 and CDR2 (germline): SGHAT, FQNNGV. Trimming stripped 4 bases from V and 8 bases from J, with 14 bases between. The CDR3 region has the DNA TGTGCCAGCAGCTCCCTAGGGGGTAGCGGCTACACCTTC. Protein sequence: CASSSLGGSGYTF. The full variable domain, completed using reference TRBV11-2 and TRBJ1-2, is EAGVAQSPRYKIIEKRQSVAFWCNPISGHATLYWYQQILGQGPKLLIQFQNNGVVDDSQLPKDRFSAERLKGVDSTLKIQPAKLEDSAVYLCASSSLGGSGYTFGSGTRLTVV.

This clone turned up a few times. The rearrangement uses TRBV5-1 and TRBJ1-2; 9 bases are shared with TRBD1. Per germline, CDR1 SGHRS and CDR2 YFSETQ. The junction had 10 bases not matched to a gene; V was cut back by 0 bases and J by 7 bases. This CDR3 contains 16 residues. The CDR3 is CASSLEGTGSPRGYTF. As DNA, the CDR3 is TGCGCCAGCAGCTTGGAGGGGACAGGGTCGCCTCGTGGCTACACCTTC.

This clone was detected only a few times. The rearrangement uses TRBV6-6 and TRBJ1-1; TRBD1 is a possible D gene (6 bases). The CDR3 is 14 amino acids. Trimming removed 0 bases at V and 1 base at J, with 6 bases between. Per the germline V gene, CDR1 is MNHNY and CDR2 is SVGAGI (reference sequence). The CDR3 here is CASSYSGGNTEAFF. The CDR3 DNA reads as TGTGCCAGCAGTTACTCAGGGGGGAACACTGAAGCTTTCTTT.

The J gene is TRBJ1-1, the V gene TRBV29-1, with TRBD1 matching over 7 bases. CDR1 SQVTM and CDR2 ANQGSEA come from the germline V gene. V shed 4 bases and J 1 base; nucleotides not matched to a gene: 9. The CDR3 consists of 15 residues. CDR3 in DNA: TGCAGCGTTGGCCCTCGAGGGACAGCGAACACTGAAGCTTTCTTT. As protein: CSVGPRGTANTEAFF.

The chain uses TRBV7-3 and TRBJ2-1; 12 bases match TRBD1. Germline V gene sequence: CDR1 SGHTA, CDR2 FQGTGA. The CDR3 consists of 12 residues. Losses at the gene ends were 8 bases for V and 9 bases for J; bases not matched to a gene: 2. The CDR3 region is CASGTGGLEQFF. The CDR3 DNA follows: TGTGCCAGCGGGACAGGGGGCCTTGAGCAGTTCTTC.

The chain links TRBV7-9 to TRBJ1-1; possibly TRBD1 for D (5 bases). V shed 3 bases and J shed 5 bases, with 7 bases lying between them. The CDR3 has 12 amino acids. Germline CDR1 and CDR2: SEHNR and FQNEAQ (reference sequence). CDR3: CASSLDMTEAFF. The CDR3 nucleotides are TGTGCCAGCAGCTTGGACATGACTGAAGCTTTCTTT. Drawing the rest from reference TRBV7-9 and TRBJ1-1, the complete variable domain is DTGVSQNPRHKITKRGQNVTFRCDPISEHNRLYWYRQTLGQGPEFLTYFQNEAQLEKSRLLSDRFSAERPKGSFSTLEIQRTEQGDSAMYLCASSLDMTEAFFGQGTRLTVV.

The V call is TRBV4-3, the J call TRBJ2-1, with 10 bases lining up with TRBD1. V dropped 0 bases and J dropped 6; count of bases not matched to a gene: 8. The CDR3 extends over 17 amino acids. Germline V CDR1 and CDR2: LGHNA, YSLEER. The CDR3 nucleotides read TGCGCCAGCAGCCAAGATCTGGACAGGGGGTCGGTCAATGAGCAGTTCTTC. Its translation: CASSQDLDRGSVNEQFF.

As DNA, the CDR3 is TGTGCCAGCAGTGGCGACAGGGTTCTTTCACCCCTCCACTTT. Translated: CASSGDRVLSPLHF. The V and J genes are TRBV6-1 and TRBJ1-6; TRBD1 aligns across 7 bases. CDR3 length: 14 amino acids. V shed 4 bases and J 9 bases; nucleotides not matched to a gene: 6. In germline, CDR1 is MNHNS, CDR2 SASEGT.

V gene TRBV4-2 combines with J gene TRBJ1-2; 8 positions match TRBD1. V was clipped by 0 bases and J by 6 bases; unmatched bases: 6. Germline V CDR1 and CDR2: LGHNA, YNFKEQ. CDR3 length equals 15 residues. The CDR3 reads CASSQDHETGDGYTF. For the CDR3, the DNA is TGTGCCAGCAGCCAAGATCACGAGACAGGGGATGGCTACACCTTC.

The chain employs TRBV7-3 and TRBJ1-6; unclear D gene. The CDR3 length is 16 residues. V was pared by 5 bases and J by 5 bases, with 16 bases between. Germline values: CDR1 SGHTA, CDR2 FQGTGA. CDR3 nucleotides: TGTGCCAGCAGCCCTGGGCCCCTCGGAAATAATTCACCCCTCCACTTT. Amino acids: CASSPGPLGNNSPLHF. Complete variable domain (other parts from reference TRBV7-3 and TRBJ1-6): GAGVSQTPSNKVTEKGKYVELRCDPISGHTALYWYRQSLGQGPEFLIYFQGTGAADDSGLPNDRFFAVRPEGSVSTLKIQRTERGDSAVYLCASSPGPLGNNSPLHFGNGTRLTVT.

The gene calls are TRBV5-1 and TRBJ2-2; 8 bases are shared with TRBD1. V lost 0 bases, J lost 3 bases, and 1 base stayed unmatched. This CDR3 has 15 amino acids. The V gene's germline CDR1 is SGHRS and CDR2 YFSETQ. The DNA of the CDR3 is TGCGCCAGCAGCTTGGGACAGGGGCACACCGGGGAGCTGTTTTTT. Residues: CASSLGQGHTGELFF.

The sample holds one count of this clone. Here the CDR3 DNA reads TGTGCCAGCTCACCGGTTCGGGGTGAAAAACTGTTTTTT. Translated: CASSPVRGEKLFF. V gene TRBV18 combines with J gene TRBJ1-4; D uncertain. Trimming shortened V by 3 bases and J by 7 bases, and 9 bases separated the two germline ends. The CDR3 loop spans 13 amino acids. Germline V lookup: CDR1 KGHSH, CDR2 LQKENI.

The rearrangement links TRBV13 to TRBJ1-2, with 7 bases matching TRBD1. The length of the CDR3 is 14 residues. V lost 6 bases to trimming and J lost 5 bases; unmatched junction nucleotides: 9. CDR1 is PRHDT and CDR2 is FYEKMQ in the germline V gene (reference sequence). The CDR3 coding sequence is TGTGCCAGCAGAGACGGGACAGAACCATATGGCTACACCTTC. Its translation is CASRDGTEPYGYTF.

The V gene is TRBV7-6, the J gene TRBJ1-3; a weak D match, TRBD1 (6 bases). The CDR3 has 17 residues. The V and J ends lost 5 bases and 0 bases respectively, with 17 bases between them. Germline CDR1 is SGHVS and CDR2 is FNYEAQ. Here the CDR3 reads CASSLNLQGHSGNTIYF. The CDR3 DNA sequence: TGTGCCAGCAGCCTAAACCTACAGGGCCACTCTGGAAACACCATATATTTT.

With regard to this clone: Since the CDR3 does not end with the conserved phenylalanine or tryptophan, this likely comes from a read error. The V and J genes are TRBV27 and TRBJ1-1; D possibly corresponds to TRBD1 (5 bases). The V end lost 6 bases, the J end lost 1 base, and 9 bases lay between the germline ends. The CDR3 covers 13 residues. The V gene's germline CDR1 is MNHEY and CDR2 SMNVEV (reference sequence). CDR3 in amino acids: CASSTTGNTEAFL. Here the CDR3 DNA reads TGTGCCAGCAGCACTACAGGGAACACTGAAGCTTTCCTT.

The chain recombines TRBV12-5 with TRBJ2-3; TRBD2 matches at 9 bases. V gave up 5 bases and J gave up 4 bases; unmatched junction bases: 10. The CDR3 loop spans 16 amino acids. Germline CDR1 is LGHNT and CDR2 is FRNRAP. The CDR3 sequence: CASGTAGTSFSDTQYF. CDR3 nucleotide sequence: TGTGCTAGTGGTACCGCCGGGACTAGCTTCTCAGATACGCAGTATTTT.

This clone has only a few counts. The chain combines TRBV7-9 with TRBJ2-5; maybe TRBD2 (7 bases). Germline lookup yields CDR1 SEHNR and CDR2 FQNEAQ (reference sequence). V lost 4 bases and J lost 2, with 14 bases in between. The CDR3 sequence is 15 residues long. In DNA, the CDR3 is TGTGCCAGCAGCTCCAAAGGGGGGGGACAAGAGACCCAGTACTTC. It is translated as CASSSKGGGQETQYF. The variable domain in full, completed from reference TRBV7-9 and TRBJ2-5, reads DTGVSQNPRHKITKRGQNVTFRCDPISEHNRLYWYRQTLGQGPEFLTYFQNEAQLEKSRLLSDRFSAERPKGSFSTLEIQRTEQGDSAMYLCASSSKGGGQETQYFGPGTRLLVL.

The CDR3 protein is CASSPPGAPGGQPQHF. The CDR3 DNA reads TGTGCCAGCTCACCACCGGGTGCCCCAGGTGGTCAGCCCCAGCATTTT. The chain employs TRBV18 and TRBJ1-5; D remains unclear. The V gene lost 0 bases and the J gene lost 6 bases, with 15 bases spanning the gap. The length of the CDR3 is 16 residues. Germline V gives CDR1 KGHSH, CDR2 LQKENI.

This clone came up a few times. This rearrangement joins TRBV5-1 to TRBJ2-2; 7 positions agree with TRBD2. CDR3 length equals 15 residues. Per the germline V gene, CDR1 is SGHRS and CDR2 is YFSETQ. J lost 2 bases, V lost 1 base, and 2 bases had no gene match. The DNA for the CDR3 is TGCGCCAGCAGCTTGTTAGCGGGTAACACCGGGGAGCTGTTTTTT. This codes for CASSLLAGNTGELFF. Full variable domain (rest looked up from reference TRBV5-1 and TRBJ2-2): KAGVTQTPRYLIKTRGQQVTLSCSPISGHRSVSWYQQTPGQGLQFLFEYFSETQRNKGNFPGRFSGRQFSNSRSEMNVSTLELGDSALYLCASSLLAGNTGELFFGEGSRLTVL.